This entry features one T cell receptor (beta chain) sequence. The antigen is undetermined. This entry belongs to a study of shared clonotypes between healthy human individuals. Trimming removed 4 bases from V and 6 bases from J; junction bases left unmatched: 15. The V gene's germline CDR1 is MNHNS and CDR2 SASEGT. CDR3 size: 16 residues. Repertoires were generated with immunoSEQ multiplex PCR, while TCRdb's copy carries only in-frame clones and drops some. The sample holds 1,400,000 or so clones, around 98.5% seen once. Points from the study as a whole: Sorted-subset sequencing was shown by rarefaction to be incomplete despite large depth. Shared across several donors were 4% to 5% of the naive CD4 clonotypes.

Sequenced: naive CD4+ T cells sorted from blood. Subset here: CD45RA+ positively selected. The V call is TRBV6-1, the J call TRBJ2-7; 7 bases align to TRBD2. The clonotype originates from a man aged 25 to 45 in good health. As DNA, the CDR3 is TGTGCCAGCAGTGGCCTGGGGGGGACGCGCCTAGTCGAGCAGTACTTC. Its translation is CASSGLGGTRLVEQYF.